These 9 T cell receptor beta chains came from one sample sequenced in a study of control samples from healthy donors and cancer patients. Produced via immunoSEQ multiplex PCR; TCRdb's table is partial and in-frame only. This table holds approximately 190,000 clones, 91% found once. The specimen sequenced was blood. These receptor sequences come from a man aged 25-45 years in good health.

There are a few counts of this clone. V usage is TRBV6-2 or TRBV6-3 and J usage is TRBJ1-5; TRBD1 is a possible D gene (5 bases). The CDR3 length is 14 residues. The V gene lost 4 bases and the J gene lost 8 bases, with 15 bases spanning the gap. Germline lookup yields CDR1 MNHEY and CDR2 SVGEGT. The CDR3 here is CASSWAGSLKPQHF. The CDR3 DNA is TGTGCCAGCAGTTGGGCAGGGTCCCTCAAGCCCCAGCATTTT.

Here the CDR3 reads CASSRDRGYGYTF. The CDR3 DNA sequence: TGTGCCAGCAGCCGAGACAGGGGTTATGGCTACACCTTC. The V gene is TRBV5-5, the J gene TRBJ1-2; 8 bases are shared with TRBD1. V shed 4 bases, J shed 5 bases, and the junction held 4 bases outside the gene matches. The CDR3 covers 13 residues. CDR1 is SGHKS, CDR2 YYEKEE, per germline (reference sequence).

The rearrangement links TRBV7-3 to TRBJ2-3, with 9 bases identical to TRBD2. V was clipped by 5 bases and J by 4 bases; unmatched bases: 7. Looked up from germline, CDR1 is SGHTA and CDR2 is FQGTGA. The CDR3 loop spans 15 amino acids. CDR3 protein: CASSQLAGGADTQYF. DNA of the CDR3: TGTGCCAGCAGCCAATTGGCGGGGGGGGCAGATACGCAGTATTTT.

The chain carries TRBV3-1 (or the pseudogene TRBV3-2) and TRBJ1-6; possible D gene TRBD1, 5 bases. The CDR3 loop spans 16 amino acids. V lost 0 bases and J lost 9, with 15 bases in between. CDR1 and CDR2 from the germline V gene are LGHDT and YNNKEL (reference sequence). The CDR3 region is CASSQEGQGVGSPLHF. The DNA for the CDR3 is TGTGCCAGCAGCCAAGAAGGTCAGGGAGTAGGTTCACCCCTCCACTTT.

This clone was seen just once. This chain joins TRBV5-1 and TRBJ1-6; perhaps TRBD1 as D (5 bases). Looked up from germline, CDR1 is SGHRS and CDR2 is YFSETQ. V was pared by 0 bases and J by 6 bases, with 7 bases between. There are 14 residues in the CDR3. This chain's CDR3 is CASSLGGVNSPLHF. The CDR3 coding sequence is TGCGCCAGCAGCTTGGGGGGGGTTAATTCACCCCTCCACTTT.

This clone appeared a few times. The V gene is TRBV10-2, the J gene TRBJ1-1; D not certain. Germline loops: CDR1 WSHSY, CDR2 SAAADI. V gave up 0 bases and J gave up 0 bases, with 11 bases separating them. The CDR3 sequence is 16 residues long. The DNA for the CDR3 is TGCGCCAGCAGTGAGTCGACGGTTAGTGTGAACACTGAAGCTTTCTTT. It specifies CASSESTVSVNTEAFF.

A single count supports this clone. The V call is TRBV2, the J call TRBJ1-6; 8 nucleotides match TRBD1. Germline lookup yields CDR1 SNHLY and CDR2 FYNNEI. Germline trimming cut 9 bases from V and 9 bases from J; bases unmatched to any gene: 7. The CDR3 contains 13 residues. CDR3 DNA: TGTGCCAGGGGACAGGCGGTCGGTTCACCCCTCCACTTT. This gives the protein CARGQAVGSPLHF.

Comments on this clone: At one end the junction does not follow the germline gene, possibly because of a read error. This sequence joins TRBV18 and TRBJ1-5; no reliable D call. The CDR3 covers 13 residues. Germline values: CDR1 KGHSH, CDR2 LQKENI. CDR3 in amino acids: CACSPQHHQPQHF. In nucleotides, the CDR3 is TGTGCCTGCTCGCCCCAGCACCATCAGCCCCAGCATTTT.

The V and J genes are TRBV6-5 and TRBJ2-7; tentative D call: TRBD1 (8 bases). Germline V lookup: CDR1 MNHEY, CDR2 SVGAGI. The CDR3 runs to 15 residues. The V end lost 7 bases, the J end lost 1 base, and 17 bases lay between the germline ends. CDR3 coding DNA: TGTGCCAGCATCCTACAGGGGGGGGAGTCCTACGAGCAGTACTTC. Translated, it gives CASILQGGESYEQYF.